This TCR beta chain comes out of a study of blood T cells in healthy people across ages. V shed 3 bases and J shed 4 bases, with 13 bases lying between them. This CDR3 region has 14 residues. The V gene's germline CDR1 is SGHTA and CDR2 FQGNSA. Primers used in a second PCR of about 6 to 12 cycles were a sample-barcoded 5' primer and a J-beta primer mix. Using its own MiXCR run on the 5' RACE reads, TCRdb lists one record per CDR3 protein. The data hold about 780,000 distinct CDR3 sequences, with 46% observed a single time. The chain is built from TRBV7-2 and TRBJ2-7; TRBD2 might be the D (6 bases). Sequencing used blood. This sequence originates from a man older than 75 in good health. CDR3 coding DNA: TGTGCCAGCAGCTTGGACGGGAGTGGATACGAGCAGTACTTC. This translates into CASSLDGSGYEQYF.